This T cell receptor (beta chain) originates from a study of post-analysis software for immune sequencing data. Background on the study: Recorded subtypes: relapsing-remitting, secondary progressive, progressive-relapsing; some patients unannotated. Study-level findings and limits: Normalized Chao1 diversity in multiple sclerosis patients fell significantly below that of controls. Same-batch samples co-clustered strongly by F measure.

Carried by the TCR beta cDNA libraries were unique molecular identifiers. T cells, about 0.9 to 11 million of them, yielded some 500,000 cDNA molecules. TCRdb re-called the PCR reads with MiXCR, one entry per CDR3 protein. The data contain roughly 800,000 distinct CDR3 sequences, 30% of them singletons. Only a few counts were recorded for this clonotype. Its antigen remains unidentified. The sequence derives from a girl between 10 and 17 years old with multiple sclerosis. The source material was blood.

CDR3 in amino acids: CASSLGRRTTQYF. In DNA, the CDR3 is TGTGCCAGCAGTTTGGGCAGGCGGACGACCCAGTACTTC. The genes are TRBV12-3 or TRBV12-4 and TRBJ2-5; D call uncertain. With 3 bases removed from V and 7 bases from J, the gap between germline ends came to 12 bases. The CDR3 has 13 amino acids.